The clone carrying this T cell receptor beta chain has a handful of counts. What it recognizes is unknown. A second PCR, run for about 7 to 11 cycles, used a sample-barcoded 5' primer plus a J-beta primer mix. Every molecule of cDNA carried a tag from a template-switch adaptor with 12 random nucleotides. TCRdb reprocessed the 5' RACE reads via MiXCR and lists one record per CDR3 protein. The sample lists about 1.7 million distinct CDR3 sequences; about 28% were seen once. This CDR3 region has 16 residues. V was shortened by 4 bases and J by 4 bases, with 16 bases between the two germline ends. Germline CDR1 LNHDA, CDR2 SQIVND (reference sequence). This entry belongs to a study of blood T cells in healthy people across ages. Whole-study results and caveats: Older age coincided with a roughly linear decline in TCR beta diversity per million T cells.

Healthy individuals of Caucasian origin from Russia, aged roughly 6 to 100, served as donors. This receptor was obtained from a woman in her 30s in good health. The chain recombines TRBV19 with TRBJ1-4; D gene ambiguous. Sequencing was done on a sample of blood. In nucleotides, the CDR3 is TGTGCCAGTAGTACCCGTTGGAGGACCTATAATGAAAAACTGTTTTTT. It codes for CASSTRWRTYNEKLFF.